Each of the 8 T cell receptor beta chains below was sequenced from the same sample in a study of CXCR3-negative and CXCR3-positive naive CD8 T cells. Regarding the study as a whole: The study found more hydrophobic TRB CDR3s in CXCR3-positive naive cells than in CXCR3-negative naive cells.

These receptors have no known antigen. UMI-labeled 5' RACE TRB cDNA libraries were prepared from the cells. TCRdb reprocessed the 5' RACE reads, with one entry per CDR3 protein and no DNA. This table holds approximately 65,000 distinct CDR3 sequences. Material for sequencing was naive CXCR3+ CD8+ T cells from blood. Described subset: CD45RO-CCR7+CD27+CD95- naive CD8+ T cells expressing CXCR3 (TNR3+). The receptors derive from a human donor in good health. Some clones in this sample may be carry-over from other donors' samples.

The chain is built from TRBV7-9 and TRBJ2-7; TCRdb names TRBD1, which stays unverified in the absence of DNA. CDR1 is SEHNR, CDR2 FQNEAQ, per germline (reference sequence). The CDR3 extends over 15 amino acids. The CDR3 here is CASSLSGGGQSEQYF.

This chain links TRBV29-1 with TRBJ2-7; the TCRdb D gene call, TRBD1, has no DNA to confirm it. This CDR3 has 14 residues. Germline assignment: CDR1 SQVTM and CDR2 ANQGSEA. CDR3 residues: CSVEVGGISYEQYF.

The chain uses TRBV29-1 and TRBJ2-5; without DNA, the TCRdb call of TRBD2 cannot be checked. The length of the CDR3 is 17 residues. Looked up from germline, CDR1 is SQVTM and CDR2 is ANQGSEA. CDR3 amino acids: CSVDGGLAGLYQETQYF. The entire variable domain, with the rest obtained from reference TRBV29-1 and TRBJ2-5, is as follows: SAVISQKPSRDICQRGTSLTIQCQVDSQVTMMFWYRQQPGQSLTLIATANQGSEATYESGFVIDKFPISRPNLTFSTLTVSNMSPEDSSIYLCSVDGGLAGLYQETQYFGPGTRLLVL.

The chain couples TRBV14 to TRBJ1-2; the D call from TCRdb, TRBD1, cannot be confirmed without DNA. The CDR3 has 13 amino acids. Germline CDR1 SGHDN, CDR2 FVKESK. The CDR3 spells CASSQTGNYGYTF.

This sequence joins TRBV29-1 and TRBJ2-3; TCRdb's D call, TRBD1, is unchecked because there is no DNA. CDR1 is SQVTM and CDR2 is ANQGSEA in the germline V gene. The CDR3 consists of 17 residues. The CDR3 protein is CSVGDTWDGPSTDTQYF.

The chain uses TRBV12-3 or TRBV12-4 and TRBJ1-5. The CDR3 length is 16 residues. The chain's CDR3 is CASSFFGRKSNQPQHF.

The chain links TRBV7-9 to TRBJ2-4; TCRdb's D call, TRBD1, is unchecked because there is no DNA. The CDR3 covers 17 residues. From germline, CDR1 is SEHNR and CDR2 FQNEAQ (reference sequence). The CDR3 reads CASSSRDSPEAKNIQYF.

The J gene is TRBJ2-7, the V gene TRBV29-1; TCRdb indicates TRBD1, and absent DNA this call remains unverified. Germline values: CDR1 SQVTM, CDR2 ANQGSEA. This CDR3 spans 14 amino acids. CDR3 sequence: CSVELVTGGYEQYF.